These 17 T cell receptor beta chains were all obtained from the same sample, sequenced in a study of T-cell memory formation after mild COVID-19. TCRdb re-derived calls from the 5' RACE reads in MiXCR, one entry per CDR3 protein. The table records tens of thousands of distinct CDR3 sequences, around 13% of them present only once. Material: PBMCs or a T cell subset sorted from them (not recorded which). The receptors derive from an adult woman who had mild COVID-19 (a few samples of this study predate the infection). Cell type and time point are not known.

The chain joins TRBV12-2 to TRBJ2-4. TRBV12-2 is given as a pseudogene. CDR3 length: 18 residues. The CDR3 sequence is CASRLDTRVELAKNIQYF. CDR3 DNA: TGTGCAAGTCGCTTGGATACCCGAGTTGAGCTAGCCAAAAACATTCAGTACTTC.

This clonotype was recorded at least ten times. The V call is TRBV29-1, the J call TRBJ2-3, with D possibly matching TRBD2 (6 bases). The V gene's germline CDR1 is SQVTM and CDR2 ANQGSEA. This CDR3 spans 14 amino acids. The V end lost 5 bases, the J end lost 2 bases, and 14 bases lay between the germline ends. CDR3 DNA sequence: TGCAGCGTTAAGCTCAGGGAGGTCACAGATACGCAGTATTTT. Translated, it gives CSVKLREVTDTQYF.

J is TRBJ2-2 and V is TRBV4-1; 10 positions agree with TRBD1. Germline-derived CDR1 and CDR2 are MGHRA and YSYEKL. The length of the CDR3 is 16 residues. The ends lost 4 bases at V and 5 bases at J; junction bases unmatched: 7. CDR3 amino acids: CASSPWTGGGTGELFF. CDR3 nucleotide sequence: TGCGCCAGCAGCCCGTGGACAGGGGGAGGTACCGGGGAGCTGTTTTTT.

This clonotype was seen a few times. The genes are TRBV7-2 and TRBJ2-3, with TRBD2 matching over 7 bases. V dropped 3 bases and J dropped 1; count of bases not matched to a gene: 7. The CDR3 runs to 16 residues. Looked up from germline, CDR1 is SGHTA and CDR2 is FQGNSA. This CDR3 reads CASSFWVGGGTDTQYF. The CDR3 region has the DNA TGTGCCAGCAGCTTTTGGGTGGGAGGGGGCACAGATACGCAGTATTTT.

The genes are TRBV7-9 and TRBJ2-2, with 9 bases that match TRBD1. Germline CDR1 and CDR2: SEHNR and FQNEAQ (reference sequence). V was pared by 5 bases and J by 8 bases, with 6 bases of the junction left unmatched. The length of the CDR3 is 14 residues. In nucleotides, the CDR3 is TGTGCCAGCAGCCCGGCACAGGGGGCAGGGGAGCTGTTTTTT. Translated, it gives CASSPAQGAGELFF.

This chain connects TRBV27 to TRBJ2-7; D is possibly TRBD1 (5 bases). Germline assignment: CDR1 MNHEY and CDR2 SMNVEV (reference sequence). CDR3 length equals 13 residues. V gave up 3 bases and J gave up 2 bases, with 8 bases separating them. CDR3 protein: CASSLTEAYEQYF. The CDR3 nucleotides are TGTGCCAGCAGTTTGACAGAAGCCTACGAGCAGTACTTC.

The gene calls are TRBV12-3 or TRBV12-4 and TRBJ2-7; TRBD1 is a possible D gene (6 bases). CDR3 size: 11 residues. The V end lost 6 bases, the J end lost 6 bases, and 9 bases lay between the germline ends. The DNA for the CDR3 is TGTGCCAGCAGCACAGGGACCGAGCAGTACTTC. As protein: CASSTGTEQYF.

This clonotype showed up just a few times. The J gene is TRBJ2-7, the V gene TRBV27, with D unresolved. V was clipped by 5 bases and J by 3 bases, with 17 bases between them. CDR3 size: 15 residues. Germline values: CDR1 MNHEY, CDR2 SMNVEV (reference sequence). The CDR3 region is CASSIEEAGFYEQYF. CDR3 nucleotide sequence: TGTGCCAGCAGTATCGAAGAGGCCGGATTCTACGAGCAGTACTTC.

This clonotype was detected once. The chain links TRBV7-2 to TRBJ2-5; 8 bases are a match to TRBD2. This CDR3 contains 15 residues. J lost 4 bases, V lost 5 bases, and 9 bases had no gene match. Germline loops: CDR1 SGHTA, CDR2 FQGNSA. DNA for the CDR3: TGTGCCAGCAGCCTACCGGGGACTAGTCCAGAGACCCAGTACTTC. Translated: CASSLPGTSPETQYF.

The CDR3 region has the DNA TGTGCCAGCAGCTCCCCAGCGGCCGCGAACACCGGGGAGCTGTTTTTT. Its translation is CASSSPAAANTGELFF. The chain is built from TRBV7-3 and TRBJ2-2; tentative D call: TRBD2 (5 bases). V was pared by 4 bases and J by 0 bases, with 12 bases between. CDR1 is SGHTA, CDR2 FQGTGA, per germline. This CDR3 contains 16 residues.

This clonotype was found many times. This chain links TRBV4-3 with TRBJ2-7; no clear D. The germline V and J ends were trimmed by 0 bases and 2 bases, with 5 bases remaining between them. The CDR3 sequence is 13 residues long. Germline-derived CDR1 and CDR2 are LGHNA and YSLEER. CDR3: CASSQDTTYEQYF. The CDR3 DNA is TGCGCCAGCAGCCAAGACACTACCTACGAGCAGTACTTC.

CDR3 sequence reads: CATSSEPGTSNYNEQFF. The CDR3 DNA reads as TGTGCCACCAGCAGTGAGCCAGGGACTAGCAACTACAATGAGCAGTTCTTC. The V gene is TRBV15, the J gene TRBJ2-1; TRBD2 matches at 9 bases. The germline V gene has CDR1 LNHNV and CDR2 YYDKDF (reference sequence). V gave up 3 bases and J gave up 3 bases; unmatched junction bases: 9. The CDR3 is 17 residues long.

CDR3 in DNA: TGCGCCAGCAGCCAAGACGGACTAGCGGGAGGCACAGATACGCAGTATTTT. It translates to CASSQDGLAGGTDTQYF. The V call is TRBV4-1, the J call TRBJ2-3; 13 bases agree with TRBD2. Germline V gene lookup returns CDR1 MGHRA and CDR2 YSYEKL. Unmatched junction bases numbered 1, after V lost 0 bases and J lost 1 base. The CDR3 contains 17 residues.

The chain links TRBV4-3 to TRBJ2-1; unclear D gene. V was cut by 1 base and J by 9 bases, with 13 bases left in between. CDR3 length: 14 residues. CDR1 is LGHNA and CDR2 is YSLEER in the germline V gene. CDR3 DNA: TGCGCCAGCAGCCAAGCAGGTGGCTCGGGTGAGCAGTTCTTC. Protein sequence: CASSQAGGSGEQFF.

The chain links TRBV20-1 to TRBJ2-1, with 12 bases aligning to TRBD2. The V gene end was trimmed by 6 bases and the J gene end by 7 bases; junction bases not matched to a gene: 7. CDR1 is DFQATT, CDR2 SNEGSKA, per germline (reference sequence). The CDR3 consists of 14 residues. The CDR3 sequence is CSAETSGGGNEQFF. In nucleotides, the CDR3 is TGCAGTGCCGAGACTAGCGGGGGTGGAAATGAGCAGTTCTTC.

This clonotype has only a few counts. CDR3 sequence (DNA): TGCAGTGCTAGGGCAGATAGCTCCTACGAGCAGTACTTC. This encodes CSARADSSYEQYF. The J gene is TRBJ2-7, the V gene TRBV20-1; no clear D gene. Trimming pared 3 bases from V and 0 bases from J, leaving 9 bases between. Germline V lookup: CDR1 DFQATT, CDR2 SNEGSKA (reference sequence). This CDR3 region has 13 residues.

The rearrangement joins TRBV20-1 to TRBJ2-1, with 8 bases that match TRBD2. This CDR3 is 16 amino acids long. V lost 0 bases and J lost 7; bases outside the gene matches: 11. CDR1 is DFQATT and CDR2 is SNEGSKA in the germline V gene (reference sequence). CDR3 sequence (DNA): TGCAGTGCTAGAGATTGGGCGGCGGGAGGAGGGAATGAGCAGTTCTTC. As protein: CSARDWAAGGGNEQFF.